Each of the 3 T cell receptor beta chains below was sequenced from the same sample in a study of T cell repertoires in cytomegalovirus infection. No antigen has been assigned to these receptors. MiXCR, applied by TCRdb to the reads, yields one record per CDR3 protein. The sample lists 450,000 to 650,000 distinct CDR3 sequences, 40% occurring once. Sample: cultured PBMCs, taken from culture after CMV antigen stimulation. These receptors all come from a human donor in good health (CMV status not recorded). Some clones in this sample may be carry-over from other donors' samples.

The V gene is TRBV15, the J gene TRBJ1-2; D not certain. The CDR3 is 15 residues long. Trimming removed 3 bases at V and 1 base at J, with 12 bases between. Germline V CDR1 and CDR2: LNHNV, YYDKDF (reference sequence). The CDR3 nucleotides are TGTGCCACCAGCAGGGCCGGGAATTTTAACTATGGCTACACCTTC. This translates into CATSRAGNFNYGYTF.

This clonotype turned up a few times. V and J are TRBV7-9 and TRBJ1-3; TRBD1 might be the D (5 bases). Germline V CDR1 and CDR2: SEHNR, FQNEAQ (reference sequence). V was clipped by 5 bases and J by 4 bases, with 15 bases between them. The CDR3 totals 15 residues. CDR3 DNA: TGTGCCAGCAGCCCCCCAGGGTCTGAGGGAAACACCATATATTTT. Its translation: CASSPPGSEGNTIYF.

This chain connects TRBV28 to TRBJ1-1; D is uncertain. V shed 8 bases and J shed 7 bases, with 8 bases lying between them. There are 10 residues in the CDR3. Germline V gene sequence: CDR1 MDHEN, CDR2 SYDVKM. The DNA for the CDR3 is TGTGCCAGCCGGGCGGTTGAAGCTTTCTTT. Translating gives CASRAVEAFF.